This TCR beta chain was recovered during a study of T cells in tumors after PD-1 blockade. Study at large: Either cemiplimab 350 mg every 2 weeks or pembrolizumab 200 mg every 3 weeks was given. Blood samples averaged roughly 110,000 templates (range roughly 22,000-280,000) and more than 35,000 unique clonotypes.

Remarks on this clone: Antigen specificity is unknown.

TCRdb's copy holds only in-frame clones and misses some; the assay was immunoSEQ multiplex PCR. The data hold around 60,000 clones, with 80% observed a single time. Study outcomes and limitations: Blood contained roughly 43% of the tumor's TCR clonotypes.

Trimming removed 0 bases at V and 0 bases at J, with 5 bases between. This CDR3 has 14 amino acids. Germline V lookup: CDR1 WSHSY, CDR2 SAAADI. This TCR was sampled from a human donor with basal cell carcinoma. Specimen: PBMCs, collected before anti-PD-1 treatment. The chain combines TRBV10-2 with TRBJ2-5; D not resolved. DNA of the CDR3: TGCGCCAGCAGTGAGTCGGTATACCAAGAGACCCAGTACTTC. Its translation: CASSESVYQETQYF.